The clone carrying this T cell receptor beta chain was seen more than once but under ten times. The trim removed 9 bases at V and 8 bases at J, leaving 11 bases unmatched. Germline V gene data show CDR1 as LNHDA and CDR2 as SQIVND (reference sequence). The CDR3 has 14 residues. In the study's own analysis: Estimation of nucleated cell counts was performed using reference gene primer amplification. Clones were sequenced by immunoSEQ multiplex PCR, and TCRdb holds only the in-frame ones, with some missing. The V and J calls and the clone size are those of that table, but D and trimming were determined from the DNA. The data show around 88,000 clones, around 80% seen once. The data were taken from a study of blood T cell repertoires in COVID-19. Study information: The study drew acute and convalescent COVID-19 samples from the United States, Italy and Spain. Sources were T cells, B-cell-depleted T cells, or PBMCs; the material itself was cDNA or gDNA.

The receptor comes from a man aged 50 to 60 who had recovered from COVID-19. Sequences were obtained from peripheral blood. This chain uses TRBV19 with TRBJ1-5; 9 bases are shared with TRBD1. CDR3 coding DNA: TGTGCCAGCATGGACAGGGGACCGGGCGAGCCCCAGCATTTT. The encoded protein is CASMDRGPGEPQHF.